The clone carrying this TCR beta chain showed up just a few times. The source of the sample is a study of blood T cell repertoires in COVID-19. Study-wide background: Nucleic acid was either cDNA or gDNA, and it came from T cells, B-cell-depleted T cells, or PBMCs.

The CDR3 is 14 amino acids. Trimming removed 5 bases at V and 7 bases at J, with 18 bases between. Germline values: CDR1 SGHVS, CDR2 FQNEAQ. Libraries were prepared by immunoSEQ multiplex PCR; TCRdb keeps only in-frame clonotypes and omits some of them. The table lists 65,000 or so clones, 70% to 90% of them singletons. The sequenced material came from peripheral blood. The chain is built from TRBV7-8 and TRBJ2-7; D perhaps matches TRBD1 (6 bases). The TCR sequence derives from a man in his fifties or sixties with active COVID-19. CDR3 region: CASSPDSWLGEQYF. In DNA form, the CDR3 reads TGTGCCAGCAGCCCGGACAGTTGGCTGGGTGAGCAGTACTTC.